This entry describes one T cell receptor (beta chain). The clone's antigen remains unknown. Within one base of it there is no much larger clone, and no base qualities were kept. This specimen comes from a study of T cell changes during pregnancy in multiple sclerosis (dated by TCRdb to about 2019). Looking at the study overall: The study examined how the T cell repertoire changed over the course of pregnancy in women with multiple sclerosis.

The CDR1 and CDR2 encoded by the germline V gene are SNHLY and FYNNEI. The CDR3 holds 16 amino acids from the cysteine to the phenylalanine. Solely the CDR3 DNA is kept, with 48 bases framed from the first base. Clipping removes 7 bases from V and 5 bases from J, with 11 as the unmatched junction base count. Receptor amplification or capture employed the immunoSEQ multiplex PCR assay. TCRdb's version of the immuneACCESS table is confined to in-frame rearrangements and falls short of the full clone set. An unresolved V gene accounts for under half of the shortfall where checked; the remainder is of unknown origin. The sample table records fewer than 95,000 clones; around 93% of these occur just once. The ten largest clones take up about 2.4% of the sample.

This sequence originates from a female donor with multiple sclerosis, enrolled in a pregnancy study. The rearranged chain carries TRBV2 and TRBJ1-4; 9 central nucleotides agree with TRBD1. The source was peripheral blood, collected in the third trimester of pregnancy. The bases are TGTGCCAGCACTACACCCTTGGGGACAGGGAATGAAAAACTGTTTTTT. Translated, this is CASTTPLGTGNEKLFF.